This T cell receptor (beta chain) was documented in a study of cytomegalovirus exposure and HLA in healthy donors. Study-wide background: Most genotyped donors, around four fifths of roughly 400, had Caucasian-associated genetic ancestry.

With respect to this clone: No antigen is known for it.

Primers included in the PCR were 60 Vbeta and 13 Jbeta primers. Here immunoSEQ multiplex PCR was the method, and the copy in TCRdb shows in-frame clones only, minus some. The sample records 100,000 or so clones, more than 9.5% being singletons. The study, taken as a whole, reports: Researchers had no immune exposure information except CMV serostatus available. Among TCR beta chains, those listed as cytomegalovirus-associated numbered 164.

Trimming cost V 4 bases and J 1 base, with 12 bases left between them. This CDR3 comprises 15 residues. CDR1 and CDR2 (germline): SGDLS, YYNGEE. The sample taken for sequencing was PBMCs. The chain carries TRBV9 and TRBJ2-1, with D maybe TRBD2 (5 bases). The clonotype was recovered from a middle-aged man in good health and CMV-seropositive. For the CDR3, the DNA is TGTGCCAGCAGCTCCCCGACTAATTCCTACAATGAGCAGTTCTTC. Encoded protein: CASSSPTNSYNEQFF.